This is a list of T cell receptor beta chains from one sample in a study of T cells after yellow fever vaccination. TCRdb re-analysed the 5' RACE reads in MiXCR, keeping a single row per CDR3 protein. The table shows about 74,000 distinct CDR3 sequences, with approximately 7% occurring only once. This specimen was CD8+ T cells sorted from PBMCs, taken about 5 days after the first yellow fever vaccination. The receptors come from a young man who received the YFV17D yellow fever vaccine. CDR3s include the opening cysteine and the closing phenylalanine or tryptophan. The D gene is left open where the match is weak. Only some rows state a clone size, as once, few, many or a class for expanded clones.

TRBV5-1,TRBJ2-1,many,16,TRBD1,TGCGCCAGCAGCTTGGACTTCGGGACAGGGACAAATGAGCAGTTCTTC,CASSLDFGTGTNEQFF
TRBV29-1,TRBJ2-2,few,15,TRBD1,TGCAGCGTTGGGACGGACAGGTTAAACACCGGGGAGCTGTTTTTT,CSVGTDRLNTGELFF
TRBV16,TRBJ1-2,NA,16,NA,TGTGCCAGCAGCCCGTCCTTTCAGGTTGAATTAAATGGCTACACCTTC,CASSPSFQVELNGYTF
TRBV9,TRBJ2-5,many,19,NA,TGTGCCAGCAGCGTAGCTGCAGTGAATCGGGGATTCAAAAAAGAGACCCAGTACTTC,CASSVAAVNRGFKKETQYF
TRBV6-1,TRBJ1-1,many,14,NA,TGTGCCAGCAGTATCGGGGCAGGGGTGACTGAAGCTTTCTTT,CASSIGAGVTEAFF
TRBV29-1,TRBJ2-7,many,13,NA,TGCAGCGTTGAAGATCAGGGTTCCTACGAGCAGTACTTC,CSVEDQGSYEQYF
TRBV20-1,TRBJ1-2,few,14,NA,TGCAGTGCTAGTAATGGTCTACGTGGGGGAGGCTACACCTTC,CSASNGLRGGGYTF
TRBV15,TRBJ2-3,NA,12,NA,TGTGCCACCAGTGTTCGTACAGATACGCAGTATTTT,CATSVRTDTQYF
TRBV5-4,TRBJ1-4,many,15,TRBD1,TGTGCCAGCAGCTTCCAGGGGGTAACTAATGAAAAACTGTTTTTT,CASSFQGVTNEKLFF
TRBV7-9,TRBJ2-3,NA,12,NA,TGTGCCAGCAGCTATATAGGCGATACGCAGTATTTT,CASSYIGDTQYF
TRBV12-3/TRBV12-4,TRBJ2-1,NA,17,NA,TGTGCCAGCAGTTTCTGGACTCTTCGCGCTGCCTACAATGAGCAGTTCTTC,CASSFWTLRAAYNEQFF
TRBV4-2,TRBJ1-5,many,16,TRBD1,TGTGCCAGCAGCCAAATTTTAGGGGGCGGCAATCAGCCCCAGCATTTT,CASSQILGGGNQPQHF
TRBV24-1,TRBJ1-1,few,16,TRBD1,TGTGCCACCAGTGATTCCCGGACAGGGGTAAACACTGAAGCTTTCTTT,CATSDSRTGVNTEAFF
TRBV10-3,TRBJ2-1,NA,13,NA,TGTGCCATCAGTGATACATTAATCAATGAGCAGTTCTTC,CAISDTLINEQFF
TRBV2,TRBJ2-1,NA,14,TRBD2,TGTGCCAGCAGTGAAAGGGACTATCACAATGAGCAGTTCTTC,CASSERDYHNEQFF
TRBV7-2,TRBJ2-3,few,14,NA,TGTGCCAGCAGCTTAGTCGTCAGTGCAGATACGCAGTATTTT,CASSLVVSADTQYF
TRBV7-7,TRBJ2-1,many,15,TRBD2,TGTGCTAGCAGCTTATCCGGGGGGGTCTACAATGAGCAGTTCTTC,CASSLSGGVYNEQFF
TRBV7-9,TRBJ2-3,few,15,TRBD1,TGTGCCAGCAGCCGCGGACAGGGCGGGACAGATACGCAGTATTTT,CASSRGQGGTDTQYF
TRBV20-1,TRBJ2-7,NA,13,NA,TGCAGTGCGGTGGTTGGTATCGGATTCGAGCAGTACTTC,CSAVVGIGFEQYF
TRBV7-9,TRBJ2-1,many,14,TRBD2,TGTGCCAGCAGAAGCGGGGGCCGAGCCAATGAGCAGTTCTTC,CASRSGGRANEQFF
TRBV5-1,TRBJ2-5,NA,14,TRBD1,TGCGCCAGCAGCCAGGGACAGCGGAGTAAGACCCAGTACTTC,CASSQGQRSKTQYF
TRBV11-2,TRBJ2-1,many,15,NA,TGTGCCAGCAGCACACAGGGTTCGTCCTACAATGAGCAGTTCTTC,CASSTQGSSYNEQFF
TRBV24-1,TRBJ2-1,NA,15,TRBD2,TGTGCCACCAGTAACAGGACTAGCGGGTTGCATGAGCAGTTCTTC,CATSNRTSGLHEQFF
TRBV5-4,TRBJ2-3,NA,15,NA,TGTGCCAGCAGCATGGCCACGCTGGGCACAGATACGCAGTATTTT,CASSMATLGTDTQYF
TRBV4-3,TRBJ2-1,many,13,NA,TGCGCCAGCAGCCACGCCCAGAGCAATGAGCAGTTCTTC,CASSHAQSNEQFF
TRBV20-1,TRBJ2-7,many,13,NA,TGCAGTGCTAGGTCGAACCAAGCCTACGAGCAGTACTTC,CSARSNQAYEQYF
TRBV12-3/TRBV12-4,TRBJ2-2,few,16,NA,TGTGCCAGCAGTTTCCCCGGCAGGACGAACACCGGGGAGCTGTTTTTT,CASSFPGRTNTGELFF
TRBV7-9,TRBJ1-3,few,14,NA,TGTGCCAGCAGCTTAGGCAGTTCTGGAAACACCATATATTTT,CASSLGSSGNTIYF
TRBV2,TRBJ1-1,few,13,NA,TGTGCCATCTTTGGACTGGGGAACACTGAAGCTTTCTTT,CAIFGLGNTEAFF
TRBV7-8,TRBJ1-5,many,12,NA,TGTGCCAGCAGCTTAAGGGGTCAGCCCCAGCATTTT,CASSLRGQPQHF
TRBV7-6,TRBJ2-1,few,15,TRBD2,TGTGCCAGCAGCTCTAGCGGGGGGCCCGGGGATGAGCAGTTCTTC,CASSSSGGPGDEQFF
TRBV5-5,TRBJ2-2,many,13,TRBD1,TGTGCCGCGTCGGACAGGGCTACCGGGGAGCTGTTTTTT,CAASDRATGELFF
TRBV5-1,TRBJ2-7,many,16,TRBD1,TGCGCCAGCAGCGCACCAATGACCGGGACAGCCTACGAGCAGTACTTC,CASSAPMTGTAYEQYF
TRBV29-1,TRBJ2-2,many,15,NA,TGCAGCGTTGAATTGGGGTGGGGCGACACCGGGGAGCTGTTTTTT,CSVELGWGDTGELFF
TRBV11-2,TRBJ2-5,many,15,TRBD2,TGTGCCAGCAGCTTATCGCCGGGGGGACAAGAGACCCAGTACTTC,CASSLSPGGQETQYF
TRBV15,TRBJ2-1,many,14,NA,TGTGCCACCAGCAGAGCGCCTGGGCGGAATGAGCAGTTCTTC,CATSRAPGRNEQFF
TRBV6-5,TRBJ2-5,NA,19,TRBD2,TGTGCCAGCAGTTACTCGGGAACGGCTAGCGGGGGGGCCGGTGAGACCCAGTACTTC,CASSYSGTASGGAGETQYF